Each of the 3 T cell receptor beta chains below was sequenced from the same sample in a study of blood T cell repertoires in COVID-19. Sequencing was performed with immunoSEQ multiplex PCR; in TCRdb, only in-frame clones are kept and a portion is missing. This sample carries 200,000 to 300,000 clones, approximately 80% of them seen once, and the ten largest clones take around 30%. Sequencing was done on a sample of peripheral blood. Receptors originate from a man aged 40-49 years with acute or convalescent COVID-19.

The V gene is TRBV7-9, the J gene TRBJ1-2; the match to TRBD1 covers 8 bases. The germline V gene encodes CDR1 SEHNR and CDR2 FQNEAQ (reference sequence). J was trimmed by 8 bases and V by 1 base; bases with no gene match: 6. The CDR3 has 14 residues. CDR3 protein: CASSLERTGPGYTF. CDR3 nucleotide sequence: TGTGCCAGCAGCTTAGAGAGGACAGGGCCAGGCTACACCTTC.

The chain has TRBV4-1 and TRBJ1-2, with TRBD1 matching 8 bases. The germline V gene has CDR1 MGHRA and CDR2 YSYEKL. The CDR3 loop spans 15 amino acids. The trim removed 0 bases at V and 4 bases at J, leaving 4 bases unmatched. CDR3 region: CASSQDRGTGYGYTF. The CDR3 DNA sequence: TGCGCCAGCAGCCAAGACAGGGGGACAGGCTATGGCTACACCTTC.

The J gene is TRBJ2-7, the V gene TRBV5-1, with D unresolved. The CDR3 is 13 amino acids. Germline V gene lookup returns CDR1 SGHRS and CDR2 YFSETQ. V dropped 1 base and J dropped 3 bases, with 8 bases sitting between them. CDR3 sequence: CASSLTPVYEQYF. The CDR3 DNA reads TGCGCCAGCAGCTTGACACCAGTCTACGAGCAGTACTTC.